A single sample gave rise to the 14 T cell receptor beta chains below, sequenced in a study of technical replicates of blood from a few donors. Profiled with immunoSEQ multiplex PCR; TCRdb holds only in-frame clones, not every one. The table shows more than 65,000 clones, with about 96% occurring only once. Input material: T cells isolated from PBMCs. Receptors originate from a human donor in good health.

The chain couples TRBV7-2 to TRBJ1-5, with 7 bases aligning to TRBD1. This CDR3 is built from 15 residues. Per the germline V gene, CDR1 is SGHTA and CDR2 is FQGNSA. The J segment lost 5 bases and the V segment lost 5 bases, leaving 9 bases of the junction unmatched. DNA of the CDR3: TGTGCCAGCAGCATACAGGGGAATGGGGATCAGCCCCAGCATTTT. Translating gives CASSIQGNGDQPQHF.

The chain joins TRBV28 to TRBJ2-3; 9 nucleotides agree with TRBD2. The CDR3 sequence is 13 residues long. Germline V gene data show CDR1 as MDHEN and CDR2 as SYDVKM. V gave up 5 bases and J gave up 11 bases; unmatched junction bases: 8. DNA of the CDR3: TGTGCCAGCAGTCTTTGGACTAGCGTGGAGCAGTATTTT. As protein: CASSLWTSVEQYF.

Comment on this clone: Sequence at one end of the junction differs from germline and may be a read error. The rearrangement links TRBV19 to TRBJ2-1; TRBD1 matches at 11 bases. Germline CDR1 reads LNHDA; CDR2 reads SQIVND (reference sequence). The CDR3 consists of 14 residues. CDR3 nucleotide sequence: TGTGCCAGTAGCATAGGGACAGGGGGCAATGAGCAGTTCTTC. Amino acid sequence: CASSIGTGGNEQFF.

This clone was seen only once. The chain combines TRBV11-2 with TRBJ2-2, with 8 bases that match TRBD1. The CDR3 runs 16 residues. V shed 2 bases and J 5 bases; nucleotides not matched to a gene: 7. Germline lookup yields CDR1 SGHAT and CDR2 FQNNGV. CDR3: CASSLFRTGTTGELFF. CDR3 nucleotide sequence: TGTGCCAGCAGCTTATTTAGGACAGGGACGACCGGGGAGCTGTTTTTT.

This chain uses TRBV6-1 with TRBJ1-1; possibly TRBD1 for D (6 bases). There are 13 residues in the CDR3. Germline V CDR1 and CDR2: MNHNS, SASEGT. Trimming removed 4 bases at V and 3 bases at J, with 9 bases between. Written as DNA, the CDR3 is TGTGCCAGCAGTGTTGGGACACACACTGAAGCTTTCTTT. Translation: CASSVGTHTEAFF.

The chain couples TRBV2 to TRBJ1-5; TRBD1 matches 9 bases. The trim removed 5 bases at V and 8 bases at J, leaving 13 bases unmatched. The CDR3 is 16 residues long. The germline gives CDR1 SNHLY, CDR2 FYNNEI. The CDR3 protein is CASSTGTGTSYEPQHF. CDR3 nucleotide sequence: TGTGCCAGCAGTACCGGGACAGGGACCTCTTATGAGCCCCAGCATTTT.

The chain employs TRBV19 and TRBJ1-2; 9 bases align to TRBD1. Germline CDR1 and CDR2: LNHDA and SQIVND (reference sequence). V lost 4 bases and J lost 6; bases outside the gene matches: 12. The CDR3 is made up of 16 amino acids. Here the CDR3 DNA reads TGTGCCAGTAGTACAAAACAGGGGGCGCGACCCCATGGCTACACCTTC. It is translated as CASSTKQGARPHGYTF.

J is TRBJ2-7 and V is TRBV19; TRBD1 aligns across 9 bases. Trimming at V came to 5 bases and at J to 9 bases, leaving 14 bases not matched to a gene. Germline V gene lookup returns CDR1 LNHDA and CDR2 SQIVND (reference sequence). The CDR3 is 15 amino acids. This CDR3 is CASSAPPGTGNGQYF. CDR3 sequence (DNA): TGTGCCAGTAGTGCACCTCCCGGGACAGGGAACGGGCAGTACTTC. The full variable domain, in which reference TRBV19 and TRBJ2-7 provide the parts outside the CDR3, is DGGITQSPKYLFRKEGQNVTLSCEQNLNHDAMYWYRQDPGQGLRLIYYSQIVNDFQKGDIAEGYSVSREKKESFPLTVTSAQKNPTAFYLCASSAPPGTGNGQYFGPGTRLTVT.

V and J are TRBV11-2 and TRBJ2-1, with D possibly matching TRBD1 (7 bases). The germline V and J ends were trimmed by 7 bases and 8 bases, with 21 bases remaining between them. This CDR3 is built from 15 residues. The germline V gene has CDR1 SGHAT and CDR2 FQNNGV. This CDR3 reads CASTKGGGGGYEQFF. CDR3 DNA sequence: TGTGCCAGCACCAAAGGGGGCGGAGGGGGTTATGAGCAGTTCTTC.

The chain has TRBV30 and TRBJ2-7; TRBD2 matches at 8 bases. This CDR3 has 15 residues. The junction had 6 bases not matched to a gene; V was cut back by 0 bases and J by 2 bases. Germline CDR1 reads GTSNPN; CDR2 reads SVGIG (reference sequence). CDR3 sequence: CAWSVSLAGPYEQYF. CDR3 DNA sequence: TGTGCCTGGAGTGTCTCTCTAGCGGGCCCCTACGAGCAGTACTTC.

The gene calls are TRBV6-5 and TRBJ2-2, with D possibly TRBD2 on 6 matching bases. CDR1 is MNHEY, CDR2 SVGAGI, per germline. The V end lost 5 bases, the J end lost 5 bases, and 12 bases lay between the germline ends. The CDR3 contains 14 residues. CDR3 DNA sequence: TGTGCCAGCAGTCCGGGAGTTCGGACCGGGGAGCTGTTTTTT. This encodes CASSPGVRTGELFF.

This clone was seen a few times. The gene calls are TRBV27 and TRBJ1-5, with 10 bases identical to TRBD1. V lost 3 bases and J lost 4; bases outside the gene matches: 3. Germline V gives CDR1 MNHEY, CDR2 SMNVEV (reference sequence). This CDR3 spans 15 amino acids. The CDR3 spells CASSLGTGVNQPQHF. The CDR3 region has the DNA TGTGCCAGCAGTTTGGGGACAGGGGTAAATCAGCCCCAGCATTTT.

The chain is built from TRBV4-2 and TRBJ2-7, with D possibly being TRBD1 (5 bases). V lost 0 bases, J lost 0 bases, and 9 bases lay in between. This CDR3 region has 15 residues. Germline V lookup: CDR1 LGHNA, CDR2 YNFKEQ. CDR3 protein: CASSQEQGSSYEQYF. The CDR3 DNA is TGTGCCAGCAGCCAAGAGCAGGGAAGCTCCTACGAGCAGTACTTC.

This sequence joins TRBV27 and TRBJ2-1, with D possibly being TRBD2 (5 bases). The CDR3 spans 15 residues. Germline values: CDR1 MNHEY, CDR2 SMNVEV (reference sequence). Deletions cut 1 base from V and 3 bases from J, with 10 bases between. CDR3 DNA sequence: TGTGCCAGCAGTTTATTTTCGGGGAACTACAATGAGCAGTTCTTC. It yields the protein CASSLFSGNYNEQFF.